Below, 13 T cell receptor beta chains from the same sample are listed, as sequenced in a study of blood T cell repertoires in COVID-19 (dated by TCRdb to about 2020). The library was made by the immunoSEQ multiplex PCR assay. TCRdb took over this immuneACCESS table, retaining in-frame rearrangements with V and J assigned. Such tables are incomplete; in checked studies, under half of the missing clones stem from an unresolved V gene, and the remainder is unexplained. The sample includes over 250,000 clones, with approximately 91% observed a single time. Together, the top ten hold 2% to 2.5% of the sample. Sample: peripheral blood. These receptors were collected from a man aged 50 to 60 with acute or convalescent COVID-19.

The rearrangement uses TRBV7-8 and TRBJ2-2; unclear D gene. In germline, CDR1 is SGHVS, CDR2 FQNEAQ. The CDR3 length is 12 residues. Trimming left V 5 bases short and J 9 bases short, with 10 bases between. This chain's CDR3 is CASSILRRELFF. The CDR3 bases are TGTGCCAGCAGCATCCTCAGGAGGGAGCTGTTTTTT.

The chain is built from TRBV1 and TRBJ1-6; TRBD1, the table's D call, lacks a check against the DNA. TRBV1 is assigned pseudogene status. The CDR3 runs to 20 residues. This chain's CDR3 is CTSSQDQDRGGSSYNSPLHF. The CDR3 bases are TGCACCAGCAGCCAAGATCAAGACAGGGGGGGGAGCTCCTATAATTCACCCCTCCACTTT.

In its sample, this clone was seen once. This chain uses TRBV5-1 with TRBJ1-4, with 8 bases identical to TRBD1. Germline CDR1 reads SGHRS; CDR2 reads YFSETQ. The junction had 6 bases not matched to a gene; V was cut back by 5 bases and J by 6 bases. CDR3 length: 14 residues. CDR3 protein: CASSPGTGYEKLFF. Written as DNA, the CDR3 is TGCGCCAGCAGTCCCGGGACAGGATATGAAAAACTGTTTTTT. The full variable domain, rest sourced from reference TRBV5-1 and TRBJ1-4, is KAGVTQTPRYLIKTRGQQVTLSCSPISGHRSVSWYQQTPGQGLQFLFEYFSETQRNKGNFPGRFSGRQFSNSRSEMNVSTLELGDSALYLCASSPGTGYEKLFFGSGTQLSVL.

This chain uses TRBV10-3 with TRBJ2-3; 14 bases line up with TRBD2. There are 15 residues in the CDR3. With V trimmed by 7 bases and J by 1 base, 1 base remained unmatched. The germline V gene has CDR1 ENHRY and CDR2 SYGVKD. Written as DNA, the CDR3 is TGTGCCATCACGGGACTAGCGGGGGGCACAGATACGCAGTATTTT. Protein: CAITGLAGGTDTQYF.

The V and J genes are TRBV5-1 and TRBJ2-2; the D is unclear. This CDR3 is 15 amino acids long. The germline gives CDR1 SGHRS, CDR2 YFSETQ. Trimming removed 4 bases from V and 4 bases from J, with 14 bases in between. Written as DNA, the CDR3 is TGCGCCAGCAGCCCTCTAGATTCCTCCACCGGGGAGCTGTTTTTT. It translates to CASSPLDSSTGELFF.

This sequence joins TRBV10-1 and TRBJ2-3; D call uncertain. Germline assignment: CDR1 WNHNN and CDR2 SYGVQD (reference sequence). The CDR3 has 14 amino acids. The V gene lost 0 bases and the J gene lost 2 bases, with 6 bases spanning the gap. The CDR3 loop is CASSESWATDTQYF. CDR3 nucleotide sequence: TGCGCCAGCAGTGAGTCGTGGGCCACAGATACGCAGTATTTT.

On this clone itself: This specimen includes other DNA sequences encoding the same CDR3. The chain joins TRBV2 to TRBJ2-2; 12 bases agree with TRBD2. Germline CDR1 and CDR2: SNHLY and FYNNEI. The V and J ends lost 6 bases and 6 bases, in that order; junction bases with no gene match: 2. CDR3 size: 14 residues. CDR3 sequence: CASRASGGAGELFF. The CDR3 region has the DNA TGTGCCAGCAGGGCTAGCGGGGGGGCCGGGGAGCTGTTTTTT.

The chain uses TRBV5-1 and TRBJ2-2; D is unresolved. Trimming pared 0 bases from V and 8 bases from J, leaving 11 bases between. In germline, CDR1 is SGHRS, CDR2 YFSETQ. This CDR3 contains 14 residues. The DNA for the CDR3 is TGCGCCAGCAGCTTGGGCCTTTCCGCGGGGGAGCTGTTTTTT. Its protein product is CASSLGLSAGELFF.

V and J are TRBV9 and TRBJ1-6; TRBD1 aligns across 8 bases. The CDR3 totals 17 residues. The ends lost 3 bases at V and 4 bases at J; junction bases unmatched: 9. Germline V lookup: CDR1 SGDLS, CDR2 YYNGEE. CDR3 coding DNA: TGTGCCAGCAGCGCCGGACAGGGTCCCGGGTATAATTCACCCCTCCACTTT. It yields the protein CASSAGQGPGYNSPLHF.

V and J are TRBV5-1 and TRBJ2-7, with TRBD1 matching over 7 bases. The CDR3 has 14 amino acids. The junction had 7 bases not matched to a gene; V was cut back by 4 bases and J by 3 bases. Germline V lookup: CDR1 SGHRS, CDR2 YFSETQ. CDR3 nucleotides: TGCGCCAGCAGCGTGGGACAGACTTTCTACGAGCAGTACTTC. Residues: CASSVGQTFYEQYF.

CDR3 in amino acids: CASSAQGPGYTF. CDR3 nucleotide sequence: TGTGCCAGCAGCGCACAGGGCCCTGGCTACACCTTC. This rearrangement joins TRBV7-9 to TRBJ1-2, with D possibly matching TRBD1 (6 bases). The germline V gene encodes CDR1 SEHNR and CDR2 FQNEAQ (reference sequence). Trimming cost V 5 bases and J 7 bases, with 11 bases left between them. The CDR3 runs to 12 residues.

The chain has TRBV2 and TRBJ2-6; maybe TRBD2 (6 bases). Germline CDR1 and CDR2: SNHLY and FYNNEI. V was pared by 8 bases and J by 0 bases, with 20 bases between. The CDR3 is made up of 18 amino acids. CDR3 bases: TGTGCCAGCGGTGGGAGGTCCGTGGGAGCCTCTGGGGCCAACGTCCTGACTTTC. Encoded protein: CASGGRSVGASGANVLTF.

The CDR3 sequence: CASSLDSEGYTF. Here the CDR3 DNA reads TGCGCCAGCAGCCTGGATAGTGAAGGCTACACCTTC. This chain uses TRBV5-1 with TRBJ1-2, with D unresolved. The CDR3 is 12 amino acids. V lost 4 bases to trimming and J lost 8 bases, with 12 bases between them. In germline, CDR1 is SGHRS, CDR2 YFSETQ.